Below, 2 T cell receptor beta chains from the same sample are listed, as sequenced in a study of OX40 agonist ivuxolimab in advanced cancers. TCRdb's copy holds only in-frame clones and misses some; the assay was immunoSEQ multiplex PCR. The sample consists of fewer than 60,000 clones, roughly 90% of them appearing once. Sequencing used CD4+ or CD8+ T cells sorted from blood, obtained in a trial of the OX40 agonist ivuxolimab. These receptors were taken from an adult with an advanced solid tumor such as melanoma, head and neck, liver or kidney cancer.

This rearrangement joins TRBV19 to TRBJ2-2; D is tentatively TRBD1 or TRBD2 (6 bases each). CDR3 length: 14 amino acids. The V gene lost 0 bases and the J gene lost 6 bases, with 8 bases spanning the gap. Germline CDR1 reads LNHDA; CDR2 reads SQIVND (reference sequence). CDR3 loop: CASSIEEGAGELFF. As DNA, the CDR3 is TGTGCCAGTAGTATAGAGGAGGGGGCCGGGGAGCTGTTTTTT.

CDR3 residues: CASSLSGWNTGELFF. The CDR3 region has the DNA TGTGCCAGCAGCCTTAGCGGTTGGAACACCGGGGAGCTGTTTTTT. The chain has TRBV7-9 and TRBJ2-2; D might be TRBD2 (6 bases). Trimming pared 5 bases from V and 1 base from J, leaving 11 bases between. The CDR3 covers 15 residues. The germline V gene encodes CDR1 SEHNR and CDR2 FQNEAQ (reference sequence).